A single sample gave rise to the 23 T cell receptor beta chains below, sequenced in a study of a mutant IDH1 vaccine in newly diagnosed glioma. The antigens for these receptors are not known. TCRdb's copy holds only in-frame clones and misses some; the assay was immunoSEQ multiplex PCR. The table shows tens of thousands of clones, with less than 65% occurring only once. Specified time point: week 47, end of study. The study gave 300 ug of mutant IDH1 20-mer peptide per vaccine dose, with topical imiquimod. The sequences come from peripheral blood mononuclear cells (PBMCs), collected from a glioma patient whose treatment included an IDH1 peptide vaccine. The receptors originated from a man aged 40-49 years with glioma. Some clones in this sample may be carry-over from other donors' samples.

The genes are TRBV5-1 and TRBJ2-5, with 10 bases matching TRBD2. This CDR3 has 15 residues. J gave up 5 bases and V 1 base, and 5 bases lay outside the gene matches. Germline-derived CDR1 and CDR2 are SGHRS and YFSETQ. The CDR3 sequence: CASSLSLAGRETQYF. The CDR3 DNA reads TGCGCCAGCAGCTTGTCACTAGCGGGGAGGGAGACCCAGTACTTC. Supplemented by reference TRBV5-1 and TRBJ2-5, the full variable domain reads KAGVTQTPRYLIKTRGQQVTLSCSPISGHRSVSWYQQTPGQGLQFLFEYFSETQRNKGNFPGRFSGRQFSNSRSEMNVSTLELGDSALYLCASSLSLAGRETQYFGPGTRLLVL.

The CDR3, as DNA: TGTGCCAGCAGCTTGGCGGGGGTCACTGAAGCTTTCTTT. Translation gives CASSLAGVTEAFF. The chain combines TRBV5-6 with TRBJ1-1; D may be TRBD1 (5 bases). The germline gives CDR1 SGHDT, CDR2 YYEEEE. The CDR3 totals 13 residues. Trimming took off 0 bases at V and 4 bases at J, with 7 bases between the two ends.

CDR3 protein: CASTVTGYSNQPQHF. The CDR3 coding sequence is TGTGCCAGCACAGTAACGGGGTATAGCAATCAGCCCCAGCATTTT. This chain joins TRBV6-1 and TRBJ1-5; D gene ambiguous. This CDR3 is 15 amino acids long. Germline CDR1 is MNHNS and CDR2 is SASEGT. Trimming left V 7 bases short and J 0 bases short, with 13 bases between.

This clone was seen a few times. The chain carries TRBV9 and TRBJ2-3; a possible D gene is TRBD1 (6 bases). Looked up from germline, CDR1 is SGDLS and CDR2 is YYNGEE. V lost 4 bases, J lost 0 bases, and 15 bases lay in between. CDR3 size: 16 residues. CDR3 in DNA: TGTGCCAGCAGCCCCCGGGACACCCTAAGCACAGATACGCAGTATTTT. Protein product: CASSPRDTLSTDTQYF. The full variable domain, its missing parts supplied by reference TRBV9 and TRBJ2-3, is DSGVTQTPKHLITATGQRVTLRCSPRSGDLSVYWYQQSLDQGLQFLIQYYNGEERAKGNILERFSAQQFPDLHSELNLSSLELGDSALYFCASSPRDTLSTDTQYFGPGTRLTVL.

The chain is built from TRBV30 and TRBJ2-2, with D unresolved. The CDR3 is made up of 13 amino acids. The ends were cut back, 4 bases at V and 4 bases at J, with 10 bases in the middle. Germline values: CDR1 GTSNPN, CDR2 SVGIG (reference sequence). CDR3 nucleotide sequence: TGTGCCTGGACCCGACTTGGCACCGGGGAGCTGTTTTTT. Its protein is CAWTRLGTGELFF.

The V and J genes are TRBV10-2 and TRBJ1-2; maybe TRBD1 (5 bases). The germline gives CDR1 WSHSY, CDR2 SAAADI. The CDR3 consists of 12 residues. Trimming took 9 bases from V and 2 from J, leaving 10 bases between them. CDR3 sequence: CASLQENYGYTF. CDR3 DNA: TGCGCCAGTCTACAGGAAAACTATGGCTACACCTTC.

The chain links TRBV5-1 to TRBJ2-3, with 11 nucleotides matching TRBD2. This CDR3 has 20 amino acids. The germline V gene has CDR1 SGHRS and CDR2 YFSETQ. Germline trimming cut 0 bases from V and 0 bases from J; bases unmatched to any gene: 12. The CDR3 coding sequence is TGCGCCAGCAGCTTGGCCGGGCGAACTAGCGGGGGTCATAGCACAGATACGCAGTATTTT. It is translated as CASSLAGRTSGGHSTDTQYF.

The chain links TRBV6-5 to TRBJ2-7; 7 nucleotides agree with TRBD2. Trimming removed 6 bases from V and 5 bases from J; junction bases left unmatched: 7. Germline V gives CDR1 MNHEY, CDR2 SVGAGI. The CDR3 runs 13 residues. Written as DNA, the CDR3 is TGTGCCAGCAGGAGACTAGCTGCAGACGAGCAGTACTTC. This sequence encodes CASRRLAADEQYF.

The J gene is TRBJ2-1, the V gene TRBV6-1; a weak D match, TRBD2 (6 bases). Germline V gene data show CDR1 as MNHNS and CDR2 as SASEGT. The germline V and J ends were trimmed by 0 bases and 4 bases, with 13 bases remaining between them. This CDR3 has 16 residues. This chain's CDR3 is CASSEAVRGSYNEQFF. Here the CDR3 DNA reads TGTGCCAGCAGTGAAGCGGTCCGGGGGTCATACAATGAGCAGTTCTTC.

The CDR3 DNA sequence: TGCGCCAGCAGTGAGTCGATGCAGGCGAGCGAGCAGTACTTC. Its translation is CASSESMQASEQYF. The chain has TRBV10-1 and TRBJ2-7; D is ambiguous. Germline assignment: CDR1 WNHNN and CDR2 SYGVQD (reference sequence). CDR3 length: 14 amino acids. Trimming cost V 0 bases and J 6 bases, with 12 bases left between them.

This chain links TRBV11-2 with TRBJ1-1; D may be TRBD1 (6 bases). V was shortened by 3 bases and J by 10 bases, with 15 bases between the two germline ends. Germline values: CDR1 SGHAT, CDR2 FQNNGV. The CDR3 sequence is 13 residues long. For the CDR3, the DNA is TGTGCCAGCAGCTTGACGTTGGAGGGGGGAGCTTTCTTT. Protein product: CASSLTLEGGAFF. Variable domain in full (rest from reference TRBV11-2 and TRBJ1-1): EAGVAQSPRYKIIEKRQSVAFWCNPISGHATLYWYQQILGQGPKLLIQFQNNGVVDDSQLPKDRFSAERLKGVDSTLKIQPAKLEDSAVYLCASSLTLEGGAFFGQGTRLTVV.

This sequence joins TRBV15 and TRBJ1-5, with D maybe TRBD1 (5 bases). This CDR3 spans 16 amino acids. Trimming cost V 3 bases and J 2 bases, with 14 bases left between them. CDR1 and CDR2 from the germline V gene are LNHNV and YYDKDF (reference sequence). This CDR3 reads CATSRPGLGGNQPQHF. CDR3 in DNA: TGTGCCACCAGCAGGCCAGGGTTAGGGGGCAATCAGCCCCAGCATTTT.

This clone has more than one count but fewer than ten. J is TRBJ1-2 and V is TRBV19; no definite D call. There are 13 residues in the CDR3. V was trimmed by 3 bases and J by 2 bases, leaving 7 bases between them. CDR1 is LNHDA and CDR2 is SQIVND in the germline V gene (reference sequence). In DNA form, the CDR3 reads TGTGCCAGTAGTATGTGGCAGAACTATGGCTACACCTTC. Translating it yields CASSMWQNYGYTF.

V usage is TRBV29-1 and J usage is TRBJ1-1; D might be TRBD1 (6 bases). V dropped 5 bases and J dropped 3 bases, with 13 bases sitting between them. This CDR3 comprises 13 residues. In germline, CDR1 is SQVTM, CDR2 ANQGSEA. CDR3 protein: CSVYREAYTEAFF. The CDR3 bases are TGCAGCGTTTACAGGGAGGCTTACACTGAAGCTTTCTTT.

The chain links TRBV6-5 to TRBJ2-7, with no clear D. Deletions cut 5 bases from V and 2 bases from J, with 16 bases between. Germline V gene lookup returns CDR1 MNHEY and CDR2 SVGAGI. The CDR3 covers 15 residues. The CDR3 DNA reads TGTGCCAGCAGTCCGGACCCCCCACCCCCCTACGAGCAGTACTTC. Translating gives CASSPDPPPPYEQYF.

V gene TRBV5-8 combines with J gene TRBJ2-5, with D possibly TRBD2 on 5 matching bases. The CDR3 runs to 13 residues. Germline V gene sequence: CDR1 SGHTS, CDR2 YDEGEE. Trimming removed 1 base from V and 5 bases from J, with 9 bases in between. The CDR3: CASSLLGEETQYF. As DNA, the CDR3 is TGTGCCAGCAGCTTGCTTGGGGAGGAGACCCAGTACTTC.

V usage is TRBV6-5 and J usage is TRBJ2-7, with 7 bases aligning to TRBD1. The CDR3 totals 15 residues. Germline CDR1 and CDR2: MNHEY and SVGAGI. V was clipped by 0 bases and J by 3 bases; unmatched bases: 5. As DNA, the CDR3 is TGTGCCAGCAGTTACTCGACAGGGACCTTCTACGAGCAGTACTTC. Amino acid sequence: CASSYSTGTFYEQYF.

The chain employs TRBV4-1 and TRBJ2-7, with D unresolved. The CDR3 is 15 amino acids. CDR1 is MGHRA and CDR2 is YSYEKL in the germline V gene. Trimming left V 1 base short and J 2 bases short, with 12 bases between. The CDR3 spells CASSQGISGPYEQYF. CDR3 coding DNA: TGCGCCAGCAGCCAAGGTATTTCCGGGCCCTACGAGCAGTACTTC.

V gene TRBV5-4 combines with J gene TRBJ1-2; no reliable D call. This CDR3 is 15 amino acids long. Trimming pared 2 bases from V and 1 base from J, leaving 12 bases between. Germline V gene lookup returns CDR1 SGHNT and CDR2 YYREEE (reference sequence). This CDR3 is CASSLRPGDNYGYTF. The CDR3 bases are TGTGCCAGCAGCTTAAGACCGGGAGATAACTATGGCTACACCTTC.

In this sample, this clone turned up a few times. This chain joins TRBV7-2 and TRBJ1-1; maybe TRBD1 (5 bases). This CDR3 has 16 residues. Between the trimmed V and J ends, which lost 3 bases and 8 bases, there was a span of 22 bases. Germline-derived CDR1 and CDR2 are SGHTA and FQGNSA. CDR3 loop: CASSFRMGREEPEAFF. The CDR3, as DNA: TGTGCCAGCAGCTTCCGAATGGGCAGGGAAGAACCCGAAGCTTTCTTT.

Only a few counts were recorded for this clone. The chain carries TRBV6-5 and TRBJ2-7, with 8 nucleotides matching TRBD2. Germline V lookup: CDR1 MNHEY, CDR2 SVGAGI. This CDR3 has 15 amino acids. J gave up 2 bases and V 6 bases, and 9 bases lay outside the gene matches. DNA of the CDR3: TGTGCCAGCAGCCTCCAGCGGGGGTGGACCTACGAGCAGTACTTC. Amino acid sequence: CASSLQRGWTYEQYF.

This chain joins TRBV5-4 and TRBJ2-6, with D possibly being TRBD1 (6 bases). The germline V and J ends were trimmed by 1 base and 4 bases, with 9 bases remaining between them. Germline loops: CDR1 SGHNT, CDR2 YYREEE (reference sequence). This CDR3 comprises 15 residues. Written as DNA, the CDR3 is TGTGCCAGCAGCTTGACAGGGTCCGGGGCCAACGTCCTGACTTTC. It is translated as CASSLTGSGANVLTF.

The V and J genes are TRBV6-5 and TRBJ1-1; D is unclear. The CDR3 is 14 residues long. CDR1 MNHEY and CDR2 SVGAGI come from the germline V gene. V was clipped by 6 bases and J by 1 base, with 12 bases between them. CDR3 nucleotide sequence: TGTGCCAGCAGCTCTGTCCGGGGGAACACTGAAGCTTTCTTT. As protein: CASSSVRGNTEAFF.